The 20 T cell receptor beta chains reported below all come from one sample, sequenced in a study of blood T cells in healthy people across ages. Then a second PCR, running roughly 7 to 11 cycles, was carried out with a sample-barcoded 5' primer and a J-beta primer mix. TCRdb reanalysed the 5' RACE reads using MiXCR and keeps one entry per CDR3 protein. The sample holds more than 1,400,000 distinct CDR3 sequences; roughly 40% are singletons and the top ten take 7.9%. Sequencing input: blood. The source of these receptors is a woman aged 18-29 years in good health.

In nucleotides, the CDR3 is TGTGCCAGCAGTAAGACCGGGACTAGCGCGACAGAGACCCAGTACTTC. Its protein product is CASSKTGTSATETQYF. This sequence joins TRBV2 and TRBJ2-5; 10 nucleotides match TRBD2. This CDR3 is 16 amino acids long. From germline, CDR1 is SNHLY and CDR2 FYNNEI. J gave up 4 bases and V 5 bases, and 10 bases lay outside the gene matches.

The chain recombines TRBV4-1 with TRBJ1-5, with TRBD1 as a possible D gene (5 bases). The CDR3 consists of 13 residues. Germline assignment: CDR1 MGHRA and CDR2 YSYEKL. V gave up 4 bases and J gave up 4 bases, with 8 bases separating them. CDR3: CASSPQENQPQHF. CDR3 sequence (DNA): TGCGCCAGCAGCCCACAGGAAAATCAGCCCCAGCATTTT.

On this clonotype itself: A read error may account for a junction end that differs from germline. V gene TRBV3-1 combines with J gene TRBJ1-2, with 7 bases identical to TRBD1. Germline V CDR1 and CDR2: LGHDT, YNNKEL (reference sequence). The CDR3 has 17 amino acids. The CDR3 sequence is CASSPMGGTVGSYGCTF. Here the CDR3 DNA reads TGTGCCAGCAGCCCCATGGGCGGGACAGTGGGTTCCTATGGCTGCACCTTC.

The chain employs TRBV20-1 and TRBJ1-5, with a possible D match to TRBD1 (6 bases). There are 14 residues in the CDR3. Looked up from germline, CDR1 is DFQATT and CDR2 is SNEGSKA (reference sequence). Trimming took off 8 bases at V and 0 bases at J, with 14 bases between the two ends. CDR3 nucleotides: TGCAGTCCCACGGACAGTTATAGCAATCAGCCCCAGCATTTT. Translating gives CSPTDSYSNQPQHF.

The CDR3 loop reads CASSPTSGFGKNIQYF. The CDR3 nucleotides are TGTGCCAGCAGCCCTACCTCGGGGTTTGGCAAAAACATTCAGTACTTC. V and J are TRBV11-2 and TRBJ2-4; D possibly corresponds to TRBD2 (5 bases). The germline V and J ends were trimmed by 5 bases and 3 bases, with 17 bases remaining between them. The CDR3 loop spans 16 amino acids. Per germline, CDR1 SGHAT and CDR2 FQNNGV.

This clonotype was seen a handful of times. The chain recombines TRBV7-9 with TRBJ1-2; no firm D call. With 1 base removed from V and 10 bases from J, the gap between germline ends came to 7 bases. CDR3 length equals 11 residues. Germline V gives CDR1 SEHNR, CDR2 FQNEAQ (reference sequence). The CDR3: CASSLGRAYTF. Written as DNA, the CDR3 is TGTGCCAGCAGCTTAGGAAGGGCCTACACCTTC. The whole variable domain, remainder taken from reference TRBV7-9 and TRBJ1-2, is DTGVSQNPRHKITKRGQNVTFRCDPISEHNRLYWYRQTLGQGPEFLTYFQNEAQLEKSRLLSDRFSAERPKGSFSTLEIQRTEQGDSAMYLCASSLGRAYTFGSGTRLTVV.

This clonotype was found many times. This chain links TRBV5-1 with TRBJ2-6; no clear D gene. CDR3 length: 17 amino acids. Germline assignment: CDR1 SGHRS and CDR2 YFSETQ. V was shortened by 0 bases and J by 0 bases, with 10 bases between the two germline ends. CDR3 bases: TGCGCCAGCAGCTTGGAAAGCGTACTCTCTGGGGCCAACGTCCTGACTTTC. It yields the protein CASSLESVLSGANVLTF.

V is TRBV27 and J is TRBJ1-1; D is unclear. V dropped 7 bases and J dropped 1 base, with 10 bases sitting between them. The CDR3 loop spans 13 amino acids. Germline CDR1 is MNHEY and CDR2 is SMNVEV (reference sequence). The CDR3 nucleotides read TGTGCCAGCAATGACGCCGGGAACACTGAAGCTTTCTTT. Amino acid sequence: CASNDAGNTEAFF.

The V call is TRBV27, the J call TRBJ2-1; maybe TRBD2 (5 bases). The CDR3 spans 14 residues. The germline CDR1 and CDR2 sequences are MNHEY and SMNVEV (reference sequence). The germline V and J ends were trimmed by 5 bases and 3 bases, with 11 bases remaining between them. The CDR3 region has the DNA TGTGCCAGCAGTACACCCACTAGCTACAATGAGCAGTTCTTC. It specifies CASSTPTSYNEQFF.

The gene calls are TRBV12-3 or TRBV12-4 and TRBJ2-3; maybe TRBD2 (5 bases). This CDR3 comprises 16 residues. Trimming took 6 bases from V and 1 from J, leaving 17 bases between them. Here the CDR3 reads CASSPGRLAGTDTQYF. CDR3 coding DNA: TGTGCCAGCAGCCCCGGGCGGCTAGCCGGCACAGATACGCAGTATTTT.

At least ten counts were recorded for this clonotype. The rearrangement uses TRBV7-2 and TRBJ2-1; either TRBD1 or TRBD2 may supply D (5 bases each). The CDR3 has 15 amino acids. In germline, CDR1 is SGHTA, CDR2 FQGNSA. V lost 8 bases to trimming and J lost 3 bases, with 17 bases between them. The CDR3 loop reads CASARGGGGYNEQFF. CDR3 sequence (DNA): TGTGCCAGCGCCCGGGGTGGGGGTGGCTACAATGAGCAGTTCTTC. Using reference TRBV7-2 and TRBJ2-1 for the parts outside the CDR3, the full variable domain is GAGVSQSPSNKVTEKGKDVELRCDPISGHTALYWYRQSLGQGLEFLIYFQGNSAPDKSGLPSDRFSAERTGGSVSTLTIQRTQQEDSAVYLCASARGGGGYNEQFFGPGTRLTVL.

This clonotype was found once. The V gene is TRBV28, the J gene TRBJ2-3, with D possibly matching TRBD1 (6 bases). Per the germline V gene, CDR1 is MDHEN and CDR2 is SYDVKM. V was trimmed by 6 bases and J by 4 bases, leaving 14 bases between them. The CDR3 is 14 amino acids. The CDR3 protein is CASRAGVGADTQYF. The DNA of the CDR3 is TGTGCCAGCAGGGCAGGGGTTGGTGCAGATACGCAGTATTTT. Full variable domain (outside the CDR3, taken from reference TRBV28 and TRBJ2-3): DVKVTQSSRYLVKRTGEKVFLECVQDMDHENMFWYRQDPGLGLRLIYFSYDVKMKEKGDIPEGYSVSREKKERFSLILESASTNQTSMYLCASRAGVGADTQYFGPGTRLTVL.

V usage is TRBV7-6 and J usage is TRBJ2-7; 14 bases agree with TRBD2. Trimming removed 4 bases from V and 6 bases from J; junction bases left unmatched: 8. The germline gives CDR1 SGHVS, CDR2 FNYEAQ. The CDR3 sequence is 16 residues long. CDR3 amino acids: CASSSGLAGVNSEQYF. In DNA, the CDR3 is TGTGCCAGCAGCTCGGGACTAGCGGGAGTTAACTCCGAGCAGTACTTC.

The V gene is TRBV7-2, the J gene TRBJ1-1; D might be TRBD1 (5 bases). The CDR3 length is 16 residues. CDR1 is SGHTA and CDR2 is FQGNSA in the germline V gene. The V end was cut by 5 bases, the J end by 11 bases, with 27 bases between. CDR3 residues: CASSPQGQVHHLGAFF. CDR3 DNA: TGTGCCAGCAGCCCGCAGGGCCAGGTTCATCATTTGGGGGCTTTCTTT.

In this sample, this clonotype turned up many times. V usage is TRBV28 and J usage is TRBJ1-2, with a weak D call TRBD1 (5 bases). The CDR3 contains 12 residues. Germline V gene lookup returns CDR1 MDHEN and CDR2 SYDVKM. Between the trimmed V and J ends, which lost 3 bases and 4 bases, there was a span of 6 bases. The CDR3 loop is CASSFQGYGYTF. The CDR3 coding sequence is TGTGCCAGCAGTTTCCAGGGCTATGGCTACACCTTC.

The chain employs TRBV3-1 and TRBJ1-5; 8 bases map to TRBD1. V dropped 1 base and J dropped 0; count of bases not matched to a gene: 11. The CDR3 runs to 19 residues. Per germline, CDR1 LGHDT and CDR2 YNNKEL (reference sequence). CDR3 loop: CASSQGVRGPSYSNQPQHF. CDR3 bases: TGTGCCAGCAGCCAAGGGGTCAGGGGGCCCTCTTATAGCAATCAGCCCCAGCATTTT.

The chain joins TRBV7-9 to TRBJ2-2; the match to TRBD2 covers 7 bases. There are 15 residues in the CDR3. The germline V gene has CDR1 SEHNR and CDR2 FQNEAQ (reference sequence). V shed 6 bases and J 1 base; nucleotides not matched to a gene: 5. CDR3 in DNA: TGTGCCAGCAGGAGAGCGGGGCTGAACACCGGGGAGCTGTTTTTT. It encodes CASRRAGLNTGELFF. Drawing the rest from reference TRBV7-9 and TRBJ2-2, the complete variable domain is DTGVSQNPRHKITKRGQNVTFRCDPISEHNRLYWYRQTLGQGPEFLTYFQNEAQLEKSRLLSDRFSAERPKGSFSTLEIQRTEQGDSAMYLCASRRAGLNTGELFFGEGSRLTVL.

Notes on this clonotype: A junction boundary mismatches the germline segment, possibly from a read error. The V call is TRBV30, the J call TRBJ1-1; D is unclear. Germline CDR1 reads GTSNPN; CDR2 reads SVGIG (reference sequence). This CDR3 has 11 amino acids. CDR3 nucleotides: TGTGCCTGGAGTAGGAACACTGAGGCTTTCTTT. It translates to CAWSRNTEAFF.

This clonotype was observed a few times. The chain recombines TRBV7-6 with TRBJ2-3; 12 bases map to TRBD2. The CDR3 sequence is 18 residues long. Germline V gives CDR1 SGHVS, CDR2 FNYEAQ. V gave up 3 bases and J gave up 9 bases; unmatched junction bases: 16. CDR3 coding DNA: TGTGCCAGCAGCTTGACTAGCGGGGGCGCGACTGGGGTCGACACGCAGTATTTT. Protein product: CASSLTSGGATGVDTQYF.

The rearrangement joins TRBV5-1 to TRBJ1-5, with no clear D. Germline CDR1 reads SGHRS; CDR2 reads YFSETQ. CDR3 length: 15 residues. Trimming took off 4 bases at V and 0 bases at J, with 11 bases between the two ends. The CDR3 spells CASSIGPGSNQPQHF. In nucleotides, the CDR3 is TGCGCCAGCAGCATAGGGCCGGGTAGCAATCAGCCCCAGCATTTT.